These 29 T cell receptor beta chains were all obtained from the same sample, sequenced in a study of blood T cell repertoires in COVID-19. The data were produced by immunoSEQ multiplex PCR, yet TCRdb's version contains in-frame clones alone and is incomplete. The sample records some 49,000 clones, about 76% being singletons. The sample consisted of peripheral blood. These receptor sequences come from a woman of 80 years or more with COVID-19, enrolled during active disease.

This clone is labeled as medium-sized. The rearrangement uses TRBV5-1 and TRBJ1-2; D uncertain. This CDR3 has 15 residues. V gave up 0 bases and J gave up 4 bases, with 13 bases separating them. The V gene's germline CDR1 is SGHRS and CDR2 YFSETQ. CDR3 bases: TGCGCCAGCAGCTTGGCGGTCGCGGGGATCTATGGCTACACCTTC. The encoded protein is CASSLAVAGIYGYTF.

V and J are TRBV19 and TRBJ2-1; 9 bases are shared with TRBD2. V was clipped by 9 bases and J by 5 bases; unmatched bases: 8. The CDR3 length is 14 residues. Germline CDR1 LNHDA, CDR2 SQIVND (reference sequence). The CDR3 nucleotides read TGTGCCAGCAGAAGGGCTAGCGGGGACAATGAGCAGTTCTTC. This translates into CASRRASGDNEQFF.

The chain combines TRBV11-2 with TRBJ2-7; 9 nucleotides match TRBD2. With 5 bases clipped from V and 0 bases from J, the junction kept 14 bases outside the gene matches. This CDR3 has 18 amino acids. In germline, CDR1 is SGHAT, CDR2 FQNNGV. The CDR3 here is CASSPFRSGGRASYEQYF. The CDR3 nucleotides read TGTGCCAGCAGCCCTTTCCGTTCCGGCGGGAGGGCCTCCTACGAGCAGTACTTC.

The chain is built from TRBV7-8 and TRBJ2-2, with 7 bases lining up with TRBD1. This CDR3 comprises 15 residues. V lost 4 bases, J lost 5 bases, and 7 bases stayed unmatched. Germline V gene lookup returns CDR1 SGHVS and CDR2 FQNEAQ. The CDR3 DNA sequence: TGTGCCAGCAGCTACCGGGACAGCCTGACCGGGGAGCTGTTTTTT. Protein product: CASSYRDSLTGELFF.

This sequence joins TRBV30 and TRBJ1-5; a weak D match, TRBD1 (5 bases). The CDR3 extends over 13 amino acids. The germline V and J ends were trimmed by 3 bases and 3 bases, with 9 bases remaining between them. Germline CDR1 is GTSNPN and CDR2 is SVGIG (reference sequence). CDR3 nucleotides: TGTGCCTGGAGGGGGGGGTTCAATCAGCCCCAGCATTTT. Translation: CAWRGGFNQPQHF.

The chain couples TRBV5-4 to TRBJ2-2; 8 nucleotides agree with TRBD2. Germline trimming cut 1 base from V and 4 bases from J; bases unmatched to any gene: 3. Germline CDR1 and CDR2: SGHNT and YYREEE (reference sequence). The CDR3 length is 15 residues. The CDR3 DNA reads TGTGCCAGCAGCTTGCCGAGCGGGGGCACCGGGGAGCTGTTTTTT. This codes for CASSLPSGGTGELFF.

The gene calls are TRBV10-3 and TRBJ2-3, with 7 bases identical to TRBD2. CDR1 is ENHRY and CDR2 is SYGVKD in the germline V gene. The CDR3 length is 14 residues. V lost 5 bases, J lost 6 bases, and 8 bases stayed unmatched. CDR3 sequence reads: CAISSGMGDDTQYF. DNA of the CDR3: TGTGCCATCAGTAGCGGGATGGGAGACGATACGCAGTATTTT.

The chain employs TRBV24-1 and TRBJ2-2; maybe TRBD1 (7 bases). Germline-derived CDR1 and CDR2 are KGHDR and SFDVKD. V lost 10 bases, J lost 4 bases, and 21 bases lay in between. This CDR3 is 16 amino acids long. This CDR3 reads CATQGGSTWTTGELFF. As DNA, the CDR3 is TGTGCCACTCAGGGGGGCTCGACCTGGACCACCGGGGAGCTGTTTTTT.

This rearrangement joins TRBV5-1 to TRBJ2-2; perhaps TRBD2 as D (5 bases). This CDR3 has 15 residues. Trimming left V 1 base short and J 5 bases short, with 12 bases between. Germline V gives CDR1 SGHRS, CDR2 YFSETQ. The CDR3 reads CASSLTTGRTGELFF. The CDR3 DNA reads TGCGCCAGCAGCTTGACGACTGGGAGAACCGGGGAGCTGTTTTTT.

V and J are TRBV7-8 and TRBJ2-2, with a possible D match to TRBD2 (6 bases). CDR1 and CDR2 from the germline V gene are SGHVS and FQNEAQ. Trimming pared 1 base from V and 3 bases from J, leaving 9 bases between. The CDR3 runs 15 residues. DNA for the CDR3: TGTGCCAGCAGCTTAGTTCGGGAGTACACCGGGGAGCTGTTTTTT. Protein sequence: CASSLVREYTGELFF.

This chain uses TRBV3-1 (or the pseudogene TRBV3-2) with TRBJ2-7; D remains unclear. The V end lost 1 base, the J end lost 1 base, and 8 bases lay between the germline ends. Germline V gene sequence: CDR1 LGHDT, CDR2 YNNKEL (reference sequence). This CDR3 comprises 14 residues. The CDR3 loop is CASSQGGPSYEQYF. The CDR3 DNA sequence: TGTGCCAGCAGCCAAGGTGGCCCATCCTACGAGCAGTACTTC.

The V and J genes are TRBV7-6 and TRBJ2-5; possible D gene TRBD2, 5 bases. Looked up from germline, CDR1 is SGHVS and CDR2 is FNYEAQ. V was cut by 5 bases and J by 2 bases, with 9 bases left in between. This CDR3 has 13 amino acids. The DNA for the CDR3 is TGTGCCAGCAGCATCGGACTGCAAGAGACCCAGTACTTC. Residues: CASSIGLQETQYF.

This chain connects TRBV9 to TRBJ2-1; the D is unclear. Deletions cut 4 bases from V and 8 bases from J, with 7 bases between. This CDR3 is built from 11 residues. Per germline, CDR1 SGDLS and CDR2 YYNGEE. The DNA of the CDR3 is TGTGCCAGCAGCCTTGACTATGAGCAGTTCTTC. Its translation: CASSLDYEQFF.

The table lists this clone with a count of one. This sequence joins TRBV28 and TRBJ2-1; D not certain. The CDR3 has 12 residues. Germline CDR1 is MDHEN and CDR2 is SYDVKM. The ends were cut back, 1 base at V and 8 bases at J, with 6 bases in the middle. CDR3 in DNA: TGTGCCAGCAGTTTATCCAGCGATGAGCAGTTCTTC. Its protein is CASSLSSDEQFF.

The rearrangement links TRBV24-1 to TRBJ2-3, with TRBD2 matching 8 bases. CDR3 size: 16 residues. J gave up 1 base and V 4 bases, and 6 bases lay outside the gene matches. Germline V gene data show CDR1 as KGHDR and CDR2 as SFDVKD. The CDR3 region is CATSEPGLAGTDTQYF. DNA of the CDR3: TGTGCCACCAGTGAGCCTGGACTAGCCGGCACAGATACGCAGTATTTT.

This chain joins TRBV10-3 and TRBJ2-7; TRBD2 matches at 9 bases. CDR3 size: 15 residues. Germline V gives CDR1 ENHRY, CDR2 SYGVKD. Germline trimming cut 2 bases from V and 6 bases from J; bases unmatched to any gene: 8. CDR3 in amino acids: CAISEVVAGALEQYF. CDR3 bases: TGTGCCATCAGTGAGGTAGTAGCGGGAGCCCTCGAGCAGTACTTC.

This clone has just one count. This sequence joins TRBV19 and TRBJ1-5; D uncertain. Germline V gives CDR1 LNHDA, CDR2 SQIVND (reference sequence). The CDR3 has 15 residues. The ends were cut back, 5 bases at V and 1 base at J, with 12 bases in the middle. The CDR3 protein is CASSSLLRSNQPQHF. The CDR3 coding sequence is TGTGCCAGTAGTTCCCTCCTGAGAAGCAATCAGCCCCAGCATTTT.

In its sample, this clone was seen many times. Other nucleotide sequences from this sample produce the same CDR3. The gene calls are TRBV19 and TRBJ2-3, with TRBD1 matching over 8 bases. Germline lookup yields CDR1 LNHDA and CDR2 SQIVND (reference sequence). CDR3 length: 14 amino acids. V lost 3 bases to trimming and J lost 4 bases; unmatched junction nucleotides: 3. Written as DNA, the CDR3 is TGTGCCAGTAGTATTCGACAGGGGTCAGATACGCAGTATTTT. Translation gives CASSIRQGSDTQYF.

The rearrangement links TRBV4-2 to TRBJ2-3; D is ambiguous. Germline loops: CDR1 LGHNA, CDR2 YNFKEQ. The CDR3 runs to 15 residues. V shed 0 bases and J shed 0 bases, with 7 bases lying between them. CDR3 sequence: CASSQDYPSTDTQYF. For the CDR3, the DNA is TGTGCCAGCAGCCAAGATTATCCGAGCACAGATACGCAGTATTTT.

J is TRBJ1-4 and V is TRBV6-1, with TRBD1 matching 7 bases. Germline V lookup: CDR1 MNHNS, CDR2 SASEGT. The CDR3 length is 17 residues. Unmatched junction bases numbered 13, after V lost 2 bases and J lost 7 bases. Written as DNA, the CDR3 is TGTGCCAGCAGTGAACAACTACAGGGGCCTTTGGGTGAAAAACTGTTTTTT. It encodes CASSEQLQGPLGEKLFF.

This chain uses TRBV2 with TRBJ2-2, with 8 nucleotides matching TRBD2. Losses at the gene ends were 10 bases for V and 1 base for J; bases not matched to a gene: 5. Looked up from germline, CDR1 is SNHLY and CDR2 is FYNNEI. The CDR3 totals 14 residues. Here the CDR3 reads CANQREMNTGELFF. CDR3 nucleotide sequence: TGTGCCAACCAGCGGGAGATGAACACCGGGGAGCTGTTTTTT.

The chain carries TRBV6-6 and TRBJ2-7; TRBD2 aligns across 7 bases. CDR3 length equals 14 residues. In germline, CDR1 is MNHNY, CDR2 SVGAGI (reference sequence). V shed 8 bases and J 12 bases; nucleotides not matched to a gene: 19. CDR3: CASGPASGGRSGYF. As DNA, the CDR3 is TGTGCCAGCGGTCCGGCTAGCGGCGGCCGTAGTGGGTACTTC.

This chain connects TRBV11-2 to TRBJ1-4; D is unclear. Germline V CDR1 and CDR2: SGHAT, FQNNGV. Trimming pared 6 bases from V and 3 bases from J, leaving 14 bases between. The CDR3 spans 15 residues. In DNA, the CDR3 is TGTGCCAGCAGGTCCCATCGGAGGCCTAATGAAAAACTGTTTTTT. Protein product: CASRSHRRPNEKLFF.

The genes are TRBV27 and TRBJ1-6, with 7 bases that match TRBD1. Germline V gives CDR1 MNHEY, CDR2 SMNVEV (reference sequence). V dropped 6 bases and J dropped 5; count of bases not matched to a gene: 7. CDR3 length equals 15 residues. The CDR3 region is CASRPGQVNNSPLHF. Here the CDR3 DNA reads TGTGCCAGCAGACCTGGACAGGTTAATAATTCACCCCTCCACTTT.

The chain is built from TRBV6-5 and TRBJ2-1, with 15 bases matching TRBD2. The CDR3 spans 15 residues. V shed 6 bases and J 6 bases; nucleotides not matched to a gene: 3. The germline CDR1 and CDR2 sequences are MNHEY and SVGAGI. The CDR3 sequence: CASSRTSGRANEQFF. CDR3 DNA: TGTGCCAGCAGCCGGACTAGCGGGAGGGCCAATGAGCAGTTCTTC.

J is TRBJ2-5 and V is TRBV5-1, with 13 bases fitting TRBD2. Losses at the gene ends were 4 bases for V and 5 bases for J; bases not matched to a gene: 2. The CDR3 is 14 residues long. Germline-derived CDR1 and CDR2 are SGHRS and YFSETQ. The chain's CDR3 is CASSLTSGRETQYF. The CDR3 coding sequence is TGCGCCAGCAGCCTGACTAGCGGGAGGGAGACCCAGTACTTC.

This clone has a single count. This sequence joins TRBV25-1 and TRBJ1-2; D gene ambiguous. Germline V gene lookup returns CDR1 MGHDK and CDR2 SYGVNS. This CDR3 spans 13 amino acids. Trimming removed 3 bases from V and 8 bases from J, with 13 bases in between. The CDR3 coding sequence is TGTGCCAGCAGTGACCCCTTAACCCGGGGCTACACCTTC. Its translation is CASSDPLTRGYTF.

The V call is TRBV6-5, the J call TRBJ1-6, with 11 bases matching TRBD1. The ends lost 6 bases at V and 10 bases at J; junction bases unmatched: 8. Germline assignment: CDR1 MNHEY and CDR2 SVGAGI. CDR3 size: 15 residues. The CDR3 region has the DNA TGTGCCAGCAGCCCAGGACAGGGGGCATTCTCACCCCTCCACTTT. It translates to CASSPGQGAFSPLHF.

The rearrangement uses TRBV10-3 and TRBJ2-3; D possibly corresponds to TRBD1 (6 bases). From germline, CDR1 is ENHRY and CDR2 SYGVKD. The CDR3 is 14 amino acids. Trimming stripped 8 bases from V and 0 bases from J, with 12 bases between. The DNA for the CDR3 is TGTGCCATCCGATGGACAGAGAGCACAGATACGCAGTATTTT. This codes for CAIRWTESTDTQYF.